This record concerns one T cell receptor beta chain sequence. The target antigen is unknown. These data belong to a study of T cell responses to AZD1222 COVID-19 vaccine. The CDR3 covers 17 residues. Trimming took 3 bases from V and 0 from J, leaving 18 bases between them. From germline, CDR1 is SGHRS and CDR2 YFSETQ. Findings and limits, study-wide: Donors were chiefly white British, with a greater number of females, and clonal diversity was perhaps underestimated. Once two AZD1222 doses were given, Spike-specific TCR breadth and depth went up.

Assay used: immunoSEQ multiplex PCR; TCRdb lists only in-frame clones, some missing. The top ten clones hold 10% to 15% of a sample with about 94,000 clones, around nine tenths of them seen once. This receptor was identified in an adult in good health. V usage is TRBV5-1 and J usage is TRBJ1-2; D remains ambiguous. This specimen consisted of peripheral blood, obtained on day 0 of AZD1222 vaccination. The DNA of the CDR3 is TGCGCCAGCAGCTCGGGCGCTCCCAACCTCGCTAACTATGGCTACACCTTC. Encoded protein: CASSSGAPNLANYGYTF.